This T cell receptor (beta chain) was captured by sequencing in a study of identical twins. MiXCR, run by TCRdb on the 5' RACE reads, gives a single entry per CDR3 protein. The sample lists 520,000 or so distinct CDR3 sequences, under 25% seen once, with under 0.95% in the top ten. This clonotype turned up a few times. These data were likewise used in another study, on T cells expressing NK-cell markers.

This TCR came from a young woman in good health. The sample consisted of CD4+ T cells sorted from blood.

In DNA, the CDR3 is TGTGCCAGCAGTGAAACCGGGAGAGGGGGAGAGACCCAGTACTTC. It codes for CASSETGRGGETQYF. J is TRBJ2-5 and V is TRBV25-1; either TRBD1 or TRBD2 may fit D (6 bases each). V was trimmed by 2 bases and J by 4 bases, leaving 14 bases between them. The CDR3 is 15 amino acids. Germline V lookup: CDR1 MGHDK, CDR2 SYGVNS.